What follows is one T cell receptor (beta chain) and its context. Using immunoSEQ multiplex PCR, the repertoire was profiled, and TCRdb retains in-frame clones only, with some absent. The table records just under 75,000 clones, roughly nine tenths of them present only once. The sample comes from a study of control samples from healthy donors and cancer patients. CDR1 and CDR2 from the germline V gene are SEHNR and FQNEAQ (reference sequence). This CDR3 is 14 amino acids long. J was trimmed by 4 bases and V by 4 bases; bases with no gene match: 5. The clonotype originates from a woman aged 45-59 years in good health. The chain couples TRBV7-9 to TRBJ2-7; 9 bases align to TRBD1. Input material: blood. CDR3 in amino acids: CASSSWDREYEQYF. Here the CDR3 DNA reads TGTGCCAGCAGCTCCTGGGACAGGGAATACGAGCAGTACTTC.